Below, 8 T cell receptor beta chains from the same sample are listed, as sequenced in a study of cytomegalovirus exposure and HLA in healthy donors. Amplification used 60 Vbeta primers and 13 Jbeta primers. Libraries were prepared by immunoSEQ multiplex PCR; TCRdb keeps only in-frame clonotypes and omits some of them. Here the sample spans about 190,000 clones, about three quarters being singletons. The sequenced material came from PBMCs. These receptors were taken from a woman aged 30 to 39 in good health and CMV-seropositive.

The CDR3 region is CAISEVSGGLNEQFF. The CDR3 coding sequence is TGTGCCATCAGTGAGGTTAGCGGGGGTCTTAATGAGCAGTTCTTC. The chain uses TRBV10-3 and TRBJ2-1, with 9 positions matching TRBD2. This CDR3 is built from 15 residues. Germline assignment: CDR1 ENHRY and CDR2 SYGVKD. J gave up 7 bases and V 2 bases, and 6 bases lay outside the gene matches.

The V gene is TRBV27, the J gene TRBJ1-2, with TRBD1 matching over 11 bases. The CDR3 has 15 amino acids. The germline V gene has CDR1 MNHEY and CDR2 SMNVEV (reference sequence). The V segment lost 6 bases and the J segment 4 bases; nucleotides outside the gene matches: 7. CDR3 DNA: TGTGCCAGCAGGCCAGGACAGGGGGCGGGCTATGGCTACACCTTC. Amino acid sequence: CASRPGQGAGYGYTF.

The chain carries TRBV4-3 and TRBJ1-2, with a possible D match to TRBD1 (5 bases). Deletions cut 1 base from V and 8 bases from J, with 17 bases between. This CDR3 is built from 15 residues. Germline CDR1 and CDR2: LGHNA and YSLEER. As DNA, the CDR3 is TGCGCCAGCAGCCAAGTTGGCAGGAGGGACCAGGGCTACACCTTC. Translated, it gives CASSQVGRRDQGYTF.

The chain joins TRBV4-2 to TRBJ2-5; 12 nucleotides match TRBD2. The J segment lost 2 bases and the V segment lost 4 bases, leaving 5 bases of the junction unmatched. The CDR3 length is 16 residues. Per germline, CDR1 LGHNA and CDR2 YNFKEQ. CDR3 nucleotide sequence: TGTGCCAGCAGCCCTAGGACTAGCGGGATTCAAGAGACCCAGTACTTC. Translation: CASSPRTSGIQETQYF.

This chain uses TRBV19 with TRBJ1-5; D may be TRBD1 (6 bases). This CDR3 region has 14 residues. V lost 8 bases and J 6 bases, leaving 17 bases between the germline ends. Germline lookup yields CDR1 LNHDA and CDR2 SQIVND (reference sequence). The CDR3 sequence is CASDATYRAQPQHF. CDR3 sequence (DNA): TGTGCCAGTGACGCAACGTACAGGGCTCAGCCCCAGCATTTT.

The chain links TRBV5-4 to TRBJ1-6; TRBD1 might be the D (6 bases). Trimming took off 2 bases at V and 9 bases at J, with 9 bases between the two ends. Germline assignment: CDR1 SGHNT and CDR2 YYREEE (reference sequence). There are 13 residues in the CDR3. The CDR3, as DNA: TGTGCCAGCAGCTTCCGGGACACTTCACCCCTCCACTTT. This gives the protein CASSFRDTSPLHF.

The V gene is TRBV25-1, the J gene TRBJ1-2; D perhaps matches TRBD1 (6 bases). Germline values: CDR1 MGHDK, CDR2 SYGVNS. V was shortened by 0 bases and J by 3 bases, with 11 bases between the two germline ends. The CDR3 has 15 residues. CDR3 amino acids: CASSEYWEGDYGYTF. As DNA, the CDR3 is TGTGCCAGCAGTGAATATTGGGAGGGGGACTATGGCTACACCTTC.

J is TRBJ1-3 and V is TRBV2; possible D gene TRBD1, 6 bases. The germline V and J ends were trimmed by 7 bases and 0 bases, with 13 bases remaining between them. The CDR3 is 15 residues long. The V gene's germline CDR1 is SNHLY and CDR2 FYNNEI. Written as DNA, the CDR3 is TGTGCCAGCAATCCCACAGGGAGCTCTGGAAACACCATATATTTT. Translated, it gives CASNPTGSSGNTIYF.